This TCR beta chain is from a study of blood T cells in healthy people across ages. The study, taken as a whole, reports: CMV status of donors was unknown, possibly confounding expanded clonotype changes. Without sorted subsets, naive and antigen-experienced compartments could not be conclusively compared.

The donors, all healthy, were Caucasians living in Russia, aged roughly 6 to 100. It was with a sample-barcoded 5' primer and a J-beta primer mix that a second PCR of roughly 7 to 12 cycles was run. TCRdb re-called the 5' RACE reads with MiXCR, one entry per CDR3 protein. Here the sample spans some 1 million distinct CDR3 sequences, around 45% being singletons. The CDR3 spans 15 residues. The J segment lost 3 bases and the V segment lost 4 bases, leaving 9 bases of the junction unmatched. Germline values: CDR1 DFQATT, CDR2 SNEGSKA (reference sequence). For this clonotype: The antigen is not known.

Sequencing used blood. The TCR was taken from a woman aged 55-70 years in good health. This chain links TRBV20-1 with TRBJ2-1; TRBD1 aligns across 7 bases. The CDR3 nucleotides read TGCAGTGCTACCCCTGGGTCAGGGGGCTACAATGAGCAGTTCTTC. The encoded protein is CSATPGSGGYNEQFF.